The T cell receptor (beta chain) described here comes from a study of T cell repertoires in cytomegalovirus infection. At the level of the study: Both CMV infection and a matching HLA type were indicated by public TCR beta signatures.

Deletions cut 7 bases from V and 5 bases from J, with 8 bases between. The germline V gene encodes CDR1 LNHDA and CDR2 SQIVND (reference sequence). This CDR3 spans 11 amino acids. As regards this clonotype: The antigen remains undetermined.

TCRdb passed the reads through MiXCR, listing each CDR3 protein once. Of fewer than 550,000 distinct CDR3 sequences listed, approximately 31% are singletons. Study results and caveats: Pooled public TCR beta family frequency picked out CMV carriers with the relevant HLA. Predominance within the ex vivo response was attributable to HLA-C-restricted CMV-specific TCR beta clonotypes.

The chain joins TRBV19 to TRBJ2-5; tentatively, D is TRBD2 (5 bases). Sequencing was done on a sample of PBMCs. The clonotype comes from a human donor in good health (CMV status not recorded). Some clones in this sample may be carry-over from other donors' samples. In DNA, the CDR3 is TGTGCCAGTATCTCGGGGGAGACCCAGTACTTC. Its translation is CASISGETQYF.